This entry concerns a single TCR beta chain. Its binding antigen is unknown. The record has no base qualities; no much larger clone is one base away. These data come from a study of response to subunit inactivated influenza vaccine (dated by TCRdb to 2016 to 2018). Describing the broader study: Deep quantitative T cell receptor repertoire profiling was used in the study to track responses to a trivalent subunit inactivated influenza vaccine. Here is what the overall study found, with its caveats: According to the authors, only a limited number of new T cells may be recruited by each seasonal influenza vaccination.

Reading from cysteine to phenylalanine, the CDR3 counts 12 amino acids. Only CDR3 DNA is held: 36 bases, read in frame from base 1. The germline V gene (reference sequence) specifies DFQATT as CDR1 and SNEGSKA as CDR2. The V and J ends are trimmed by 6 bases and 3 bases, leaving 12 bases between them. The library was made by RT-PCR. The listed sequencing device is Illumina HiSeq 2500. TCRdb passed the public sequencing reads through fastp at Q25 and MiXCR, retaining productive beta sequences. Every entry covers one CDR3 protein and lists the most common genes and DNA from its rows. This sample lists fewer than 750,000 distinct CDR3 sequences; roughly 15% were detected once. Together, the top ten hold approximately 12% of the sample.

The clonotype was recovered from a man in his fifties who received an inactivated influenza vaccine. Donor details come from another sample of the same person, matched by shared clones. This receptor chain uses TRBV20-1 and TRBJ2-7; D gene: possibly TRBD1, on 6 matching bases. The sequenced sample was PBMCs from blood, obtained 12 days after vaccination. The CDR3 protein is CSASPDSYEQYF. The DNA reads as follows: TGCAGTGCATCCCCGGACAGCTACGAGCAGTACTTC.